This TCR beta chain was captured in a study of cytomegalovirus exposure and HLA in healthy donors. Study-wide findings and caveats: Sequencing artifact likely explains a cluster of highly shared sequence variants. Sequences of the TCR beta chain were said to predict the HLA-A and HLA-B alleles of most subjects accurately.

Amplification used 60 Vbeta primers and 13 Jbeta primers. Profiled with immunoSEQ multiplex PCR; TCRdb holds only in-frame clones, not every one. The repertoire includes 95,000 to 100,000 clones, approximately 85% of them detected once, and less than 5% sits in the top ten. Concerning this clone itself: What it recognizes is unknown.

The CDR3 runs to 14 residues. V was pared by 6 bases and J by 5 bases, with 5 bases of the junction left unmatched. Germline assignment: CDR1 WSHSY and CDR2 SAAADI. Input material: PBMCs. This TCR came from a man aged 25 to 45 in good health and CMV-seronegative. The chain has TRBV10-2 and TRBJ2-3, with TRBD2 matching over 10 bases. CDR3: CASRIAGGQDTQYF. For the CDR3, the DNA is TGCGCCAGCAGGATAGCGGGGGGACAAGATACGCAGTATTTT.